This T cell receptor beta chain was sequenced during a study of T cells in Graves' hyperthyroidism and ophthalmopathy. Amplified TCR beta CDR3 regions derived from RNA transcripts. Primed by the HTBI set, a first-round RT-PCR was run on the TCR CDR3. TCRdb re-analysed the multiplex PCR reads in MiXCR, keeping a single row per CDR3 protein. The repertoire has some 300,000 distinct CDR3 sequences, about 15% of them found once; the top ten carry approximately 35%. Germline V lookup: CDR1 MDHEN, CDR2 SYDVKM. The CDR3 covers 13 residues. Trimming shortened V by 7 bases and J by 6 bases, and 13 bases separated the two germline ends.

The source material was blood. The origin of this receptor is a young man with Graves' hyperthyroidism. The chain has TRBV28 and TRBJ1-5; maybe TRBD1 (6 bases). The CDR3 nucleotides are TGTGCCAGCATCGCCAGGGGAGGTCAGCCCCAGCATTTT. Translation: CASIARGGQPQHF.